These 13 T cell receptor beta chains share one sample of origin, sequenced in a study of blood T cell repertoires in COVID-19. The assay was immunoSEQ multiplex PCR, and TCRdb's table has in-frame clones only and misses some. The data hold 100,000 to 150,000 clones, with approximately 82% observed a single time. The specimen sequenced was peripheral blood. The receptors originated from a woman in her forties or fifties with acute or convalescent COVID-19.

In its sample, this clone was seen once. The chain links TRBV7-9 to TRBJ1-2; 10 bases agree with TRBD1. The CDR3 spans 15 residues. Per the germline V gene, CDR1 is SEHNR and CDR2 is FQNEAQ (reference sequence). Losses at the gene ends were 5 bases for V and 5 bases for J; bases not matched to a gene: 8. CDR3 sequence reads: CASSRRDRGLYGYTF. CDR3 bases: TGTGCCAGCAGCCGCCGGGACAGGGGACTTTATGGCTACACCTTC.

The chain is built from TRBV2 and TRBJ1-5; 9 bases are a match to TRBD1. J lost 6 bases, V lost 6 bases, and 6 bases had no gene match. CDR1 SNHLY and CDR2 FYNNEI come from the germline V gene. The CDR3 contains 14 residues. This CDR3 is CASRGDRVSQPQHF. The CDR3 coding sequence is TGTGCCAGCAGGGGGGACAGGGTTTCTCAGCCCCAGCATTTT.

This clone appeared once. The V gene is TRBV30, the J gene TRBJ2-5; the D is unclear. CDR1 and CDR2 (germline): GTSNPN, SVGIG (reference sequence). This CDR3 spans 13 amino acids. The germline V and J ends were trimmed by 0 bases and 3 bases, with 8 bases remaining between them. Here the CDR3 reads CAWSVLSEETQYF. Written as DNA, the CDR3 is TGTGCCTGGAGTGTACTGAGCGAAGAGACCCAGTACTTC.

In regard to this clone: Other DNA sequences in the same sample also yield this CDR3. The rearrangement joins TRBV29-1 to TRBJ1-2; TRBD1 matches 11 bases. The CDR3 is made up of 13 amino acids. The junction had 3 bases not matched to a gene; V was cut back by 7 bases and J by 2 bases. In germline, CDR1 is SQVTM, CDR2 ANQGSEA. The CDR3 DNA reads TGCAGCGGTGGACAGGGGGCGAACTATGGCTACACCTTC. This gives the protein CSGGQGANYGYTF.

The gene calls are TRBV5-4 and TRBJ1-2; 12 bases fit TRBD1. Germline-derived CDR1 and CDR2 are SGHNT and YYREEE (reference sequence). This CDR3 contains 14 residues. Germline trimming cut 7 bases from V and 8 bases from J; bases unmatched to any gene: 9. CDR3 protein: CASHTGQGAEGYTF. CDR3 DNA: TGTGCCAGCCACACGGGACAGGGGGCGGAGGGCTACACCTTC. Looking up the rest from reference TRBV5-4 and TRBJ1-2 gives the full variable domain: ETGVTQSPTHLIKTRGQQVTLRCSSQSGHNTVSWYQQALGQGPQFIFQYYREEENGRGNFPPRFSGLQFPNYSSELNVNALELDDSALYLCASHTGQGAEGYTFGSGTRLTVV.

The chain employs TRBV15 and TRBJ2-4; the D gene is possibly TRBD2 (5 bases). V lost 5 bases to trimming and J lost 3 bases, with 14 bases between them. Germline V gives CDR1 LNHNV, CDR2 YYDKDF (reference sequence). The CDR3 runs to 15 residues. The CDR3: CATSDPLAGKNIQYF. CDR3 in DNA: TGTGCCACCAGCGATCCACTGGCGGGCAAAAACATTCAGTACTTC. The entire variable domain, with the rest obtained from reference TRBV15 and TRBJ2-4, is as follows: DAMVIQNPRYQVTQFGKPVTLSCSQTLNHNVMYWYQQKSSQAPKLLFHYYDKDFNNEADTPDNFQSRRPNTSFCFLDIRSPGLGDTAMYLCATSDPLAGKNIQYFGAGTRLSVL.

The chain carries TRBV28 and TRBJ2-1, with 10 bases matching TRBD2. V shed 5 bases, J shed 4 bases, and the junction held 8 bases outside the gene matches. CDR3 length equals 16 residues. In germline, CDR1 is MDHEN, CDR2 SYDVKM. CDR3 bases: TGTGCCAGCAGTCCCTGGGCTAGCGGGAGTTACAATGAGCAGTTCTTC. Translation gives CASSPWASGSYNEQFF.

The DNA of the CDR3 is TGTGCCAGCAGTTCTGTCGGGAGCTCCTATAATTCACCCCTCCACTTT. Translating it yields CASSSVGSSYNSPLHF. The chain is built from TRBV27 and TRBJ1-6; no clear D gene. The CDR3 length is 16 residues. The germline CDR1 and CDR2 sequences are MNHEY and SMNVEV (reference sequence). Trimming took off 4 bases at V and 0 bases at J, with 10 bases between the two ends.

The chain couples TRBV7-9 to TRBJ1-5; D might be TRBD1 (5 bases). CDR3 length: 14 amino acids. Trimming left V 9 bases short and J 2 bases short, with 14 bases between. Germline lookup yields CDR1 SEHNR and CDR2 FQNEAQ (reference sequence). Here the CDR3 DNA reads TGTGCCAGGGGAGGGGAAAGGTGCAATCAGCCCCAGCATTTT. It encodes CARGGERCNQPQHF.

The J gene is TRBJ1-1, the V gene TRBV29-1; possibly TRBD1 for D (6 bases). V lost 6 bases and J lost 3, with 8 bases in between. This CDR3 comprises 11 residues. CDR1 and CDR2 from the germline V gene are SQVTM and ANQGSEA. CDR3 bases: TGCAGCGTCAGGACAGACACTGAAGCTTTCTTT. It is translated as CSVRTDTEAFF.

This sequence joins TRBV12-3 or TRBV12-4 and TRBJ2-2, with D perhaps matching TRBD2 (5 bases). V was pared by 6 bases and J by 1 base, with 6 bases between. This CDR3 has 13 amino acids. This CDR3 reads CASRRVNTGELFF. As DNA, the CDR3 is TGTGCCAGCAGGAGGGTGAACACCGGGGAGCTGTTTTTT.

As to this clone: A read error is likely, as this CDR3 ends without the conserved phenylalanine or tryptophan. The DNA is left out, because the CDR3 cannot be placed on it with certainty; the CDR3 is given as TCRdb lists it. The V gene is TRBV28, the J gene TRBJ2-7; the table's D gene call, TRBD1, was not cross checked with the DNA. The germline gives CDR1 MDHEN, CDR2 SYDVKM. The CDR3 has 13 residues if both end residues are counted. The CDR3 is CASSSPDRVGVTN.

The chain employs TRBV4-1 and TRBJ1-2; possibly TRBD1 for D (5 bases). The CDR3 consists of 13 residues. The V gene's germline CDR1 is MGHRA and CDR2 YSYEKL. V lost 7 bases, J lost 7 bases, and 16 bases lay in between. The CDR3 bases are TGCGCCAGCAACCCCGGGACTAAGGTTGGCTACACCTTC. As protein: CASNPGTKVGYTF.